This T cell receptor beta chain stems from a study of lymphopenia after photon versus proton radiotherapy. CDR1 KGHSH and CDR2 LQKENI come from the germline V gene. The CDR3 has 15 amino acids. J lost 4 bases, V lost 4 bases, and 4 bases had no gene match. About this clone: Its antigen is unidentified.

Clones were sequenced by immunoSEQ multiplex PCR, and TCRdb holds only the in-frame ones, with some missing. The sample records about 25,000 clones, over 80% being singletons. Findings and limits, study-wide: Proton therapy kept repertoires fairly stable, unlike photons, which gained effector/memory cells. After the lymphocyte nadir, photon-treated repertoires showed oligoclonal expansion, especially of CD8+ Temra cells. A bigger post-nadir fall in TCR diversity correlated inversely with survival time in deceased patients.

The sequence was obtained from a woman between 50 and 59 years old with pancreatic cancer. The genes are TRBV18 and TRBJ2-1, with 10 bases matching TRBD2. Sequencing was performed on peripheral blood, taken from a patient treated with photon-based radiotherapy. CDR3 coding DNA: TGTGCCAGCTCACTAGCGGGAGGTGGTTACAATGAGCAGTTCTTC. Protein sequence: CASSLAGGGYNEQFF. The full variable domain, its missing parts supplied by reference TRBV18 and TRBJ2-1, is NAGVMQNPRHLVRRRGQEARLRCSPMKGHSHVYWYRQLPEEGLKFMVYLQKENIIDESGMPKERFSAEFPKEGPSILRIQQVVRGDSAAYFCASSLAGGGYNEQFFGPGTRLTVL.